These 30 T cell receptor beta chains were all obtained from the same sample, sequenced in a study of T cell repertoires in cytomegalovirus infection. Each CDR3 protein is one row after TCRdb ran MiXCR on the reads. The sample has 200,000 to 250,000 distinct CDR3 sequences; 35% to 40% are singletons. The antigens of these receptors remain unknown. Source: CD8+ T cells from cultured PBMCs, taken from culture after CMV antigen stimulation. The receptors originated from a human donor in good health (CMV status not recorded). Some clones in this sample may be carry-over from other donors' samples.

The chain combines TRBV7-8 with TRBJ2-1; unclear D gene. The germline V gene has CDR1 SGHVS and CDR2 FQNEAQ. This CDR3 spans 17 amino acids. V was pared by 1 base and J by 0 bases, with 13 bases between. CDR3 nucleotides: TGTGCCAGCAGCTTAGAGTCAGGCTATAGCTCCTACAATGAGCAGTTCTTC. It codes for CASSLESGYSSYNEQFF.

In this sample, this clonotype turned up a few times. V is TRBV6-5 and J is TRBJ1-1; D not certain. V lost 4 bases, J lost 5 bases, and 14 bases lay in between. Per the germline V gene, CDR1 is MNHEY and CDR2 is SVGAGI. This CDR3 has 14 amino acids. CDR3 coding DNA: TGTGCCAGCAGTTCCCTGACCAAGCGGACTGAAGCTTTCTTT. It specifies CASSSLTKRTEAFF.

This clonotype turned up a few times. The chain carries TRBV7-6 and TRBJ1-4; unclear D gene. CDR1 and CDR2 from the germline V gene are SGHVS and FNYEAQ. The CDR3 totals 17 residues. Trimming removed 5 bases from V and 5 bases from J, with 21 bases in between. DNA of the CDR3: TGTGCCAGCAGCCCTACCATCGGCCAAGAAACAAATGAAAAACTGTTTTTT. It encodes CASSPTIGQETNEKLFF.

The rearrangement links TRBV2 to TRBJ2-7, with D possibly matching TRBD2 (6 bases). Germline V lookup: CDR1 SNHLY, CDR2 FYNNEI. V shed 11 bases and J shed 0 bases, with 11 bases lying between them. The CDR3 consists of 12 residues. The CDR3 protein is CAHDGSSYEQYF. The CDR3 bases are TGTGCCCACGACGGGAGCTCCTACGAGCAGTACTTC. The full variable domain, its missing parts supplied by reference TRBV2 and TRBJ2-7, is EPEVTQTPSHQVTQMGQEVILRCVPISNHLYFYWYRQILGQKVEFLVSFYNNEISEKSEIFDDQFSVERPDGSNFTLKIRSTKLEDSAMYFCAHDGSSYEQYFGPGTRLTVT.

The chain recombines TRBV27 with TRBJ1-2; a possible D gene is TRBD1 (5 bases). Trimming stripped 2 bases from V and 2 bases from J, with 12 bases between. The CDR3 contains 15 residues. Germline V gene data show CDR1 as MNHEY and CDR2 as SMNVEV (reference sequence). The CDR3 bases are TGTGCCAGCAGTTTACGCCAGGGTTACAACTATGGCTACACCTTC. Residues: CASSLRQGYNYGYTF.

This chain connects TRBV18 to TRBJ1-2; D uncertain. The germline CDR1 and CDR2 sequences are KGHSH and LQKENI. This CDR3 has 15 residues. V was pared by 3 bases and J by 8 bases, with 19 bases between. CDR3 DNA: TGTGCCAGCTCACCCGGGCAGGCAGGCGTCGGGGGCTACACCTTC. Translation gives CASSPGQAGVGGYTF.

The V call is TRBV7-9, the J call TRBJ2-3; possible D gene TRBD2, 6 bases. CDR3 length equals 14 residues. Germline CDR1 reads SEHNR; CDR2 reads FQNEAQ (reference sequence). V lost 7 bases, J lost 2 bases, and 13 bases lay in between. CDR3 sequence: CASKAGRTTDTQYF. Here the CDR3 DNA reads TGTGCCAGCAAGGCGGGACGGACCACAGATACGCAGTATTTT.

V gene TRBV7-6 combines with J gene TRBJ1-5, with D possibly TRBD1 on 6 matching bases. The germline gives CDR1 SGHVS, CDR2 FNYEAQ. The CDR3 loop spans 16 amino acids. With 1 base removed from V and 4 bases from J, the gap between germline ends came to 14 bases. CDR3 nucleotides: TGTGCCAGCAGCTTAGGGGCAGGGGCGGCAAATCAGCCCCAGCATTTT. Translating it yields CASSLGAGAANQPQHF.

Only a few counts were recorded for this clonotype. The chain combines TRBV7-6 with TRBJ2-7; maybe TRBD1 (6 bases). V was trimmed by 5 bases and J by 4 bases, leaving 12 bases between them. The CDR3 extends over 13 amino acids. Looked up from germline, CDR1 is SGHVS and CDR2 is FNYEAQ. The DNA of the CDR3 is TGTGCCAGCAGCCAAGGACAGCTATACGAGCAGTACTTC. Protein sequence: CASSQGQLYEQYF.

The V and J genes are TRBV29-1 and TRBJ2-3; D is unresolved. Germline CDR1 SQVTM, CDR2 ANQGSEA. V lost 4 bases to trimming and J lost 5 bases, with 10 bases between them. CDR3 size: 12 residues. In DNA, the CDR3 is TGCAGCGTTGGTACAGCATTAGATACGCAGTATTTT. It codes for CSVGTALDTQYF.

In regard to this clonotype: One end of the junction is discordant with germline, which a read error may explain. This chain uses TRBV7-8 with TRBJ2-7, with TRBD1 identical over 9 bases. This CDR3 comprises 14 residues. Germline assignment: CDR1 SGHVS and CDR2 FQNEAQ. The chain's CDR3 is CGSSFPGQGYEQYF. The CDR3 bases are TGTGGCAGCAGCTTCCCGGGACAGGGTTACGAGCAGTACTTC.

This clonotype was counted many times. A junction end diverges from the germline sequence, so it may reflect a read error. The chain carries TRBV11-3 and TRBJ1-1, with D possibly TRBD1 on 6 matching bases. This CDR3 has 13 amino acids. Per the germline V gene, CDR1 is SGHNT and CDR2 is YENEEA. This chain's CDR3 is CASSLQGNAEAFF. CDR3 DNA: TGTGCCAGCAGCTTACAGGGGAACGCTGAAGCTTTCTTT.

This clonotype was seen ten or more times. J is TRBJ2-1 and V is TRBV7-6; 15 nucleotides agree with TRBD2. After removal of 0 bases from V and 5 bases from J, the junction contained 8 bases not matched to a gene. The CDR3 totals 19 residues. The germline gives CDR1 SGHVS, CDR2 FNYEAQ. CDR3 residues: CASSLAPGTSGRLDNEQFF. DNA for the CDR3: TGTGCCAGCAGCTTAGCGCCCGGGACTAGCGGGAGGTTGGACAATGAGCAGTTCTTC.

The chain employs TRBV7-9 and TRBJ1-1; maybe TRBD1 (6 bases). Germline V gene data show CDR1 as SEHNR and CDR2 as FQNEAQ (reference sequence). Trimming left V 6 bases short and J 0 bases short, with 11 bases between. The CDR3 spans 14 residues. The CDR3 is CASRLTGMNTEAFF. The CDR3 nucleotides are TGTGCCAGCAGGTTGACAGGCATGAACACTGAAGCTTTCTTT.

V is TRBV27 and J is TRBJ2-5; tentatively, D is TRBD2 (6 bases). V lost 2 bases and J 9 bases, leaving 22 bases between the germline ends. This CDR3 has 16 amino acids. Germline lookup yields CDR1 MNHEY and CDR2 SMNVEV (reference sequence). CDR3 amino acids: CASSLRQGGSGRAQYF. CDR3 DNA sequence: TGTGCCAGCAGTTTACGGCAGGGAGGATCGGGTAGGGCCCAGTACTTC.

This clonotype was seen a handful of times. The chain links TRBV2 to TRBJ2-7; 7 bases are shared with TRBD2. The V segment lost 10 bases and the J segment 4 bases; nucleotides outside the gene matches: 10. The CDR3 spans 13 residues. Germline lookup yields CDR1 SNHLY and CDR2 FYNNEI. As DNA, the CDR3 is TGTGCCACCCGGACTAGTCGACCTTACGAGCAGTACTTC. This codes for CATRTSRPYEQYF.

This rearrangement joins TRBV7-3 to TRBJ2-7; D is unclear. This CDR3 has 13 residues. Germline V gives CDR1 SGHTA, CDR2 FQGTGA. Trimming took 5 bases from V and 6 from J, leaving 14 bases between them. The CDR3 bases are TGTGCCAGCAGCCCCTCAGGACCCGGCGAGCAGTACTTC. Translated: CASSPSGPGEQYF.

This clonotype was observed at least ten times. CDR3 loop: CASSPLGGKYNEQFF. As DNA, the CDR3 is TGTGCCAGCAGCCCCTTGGGGGGGAAATACAATGAGCAGTTCTTC. This chain connects TRBV7-3 to TRBJ2-1; 7 nucleotides align to TRBD2. This CDR3 has 15 residues. Unmatched junction bases numbered 8, after V lost 5 bases and J lost 4 bases. Germline CDR1 and CDR2: SGHTA and FQGTGA.

This clonotype was counted a few times. The chain combines TRBV4-1 with TRBJ1-1; D is unresolved. The V gene lost 1 base and the J gene lost 5 bases, with 14 bases spanning the gap. Germline V gene sequence: CDR1 MGHRA, CDR2 YSYEKL. CDR3 size: 15 residues. The CDR3 sequence is CASSQGGRSNTEAFF. The CDR3 DNA is TGCGCCAGCAGCCAAGGCGGCAGATCGAATACTGAAGCTTTCTTT.

The chain recombines TRBV7-6 with TRBJ2-3; D not certain. Trimming stripped 6 bases from V and 4 bases from J, with 8 bases between. This CDR3 region has 12 residues. Germline V gene lookup returns CDR1 SGHVS and CDR2 FNYEAQ. CDR3: CASSSGSDTQYF. The CDR3 region has the DNA TGTGCCAGCAGTTCCGGTTCAGATACGCAGTATTTT.

This chain uses TRBV11-2 with TRBJ2-1; perhaps TRBD2 as D (5 bases). CDR1 and CDR2 (germline): SGHAT, FQNNGV. The length of the CDR3 is 14 residues. Trimming removed 3 bases at V and 1 base at J, with 7 bases between. CDR3 sequence reads: CASSLEESYNEQFF. The CDR3 DNA reads as TGTGCCAGCAGCTTGGAGGAATCCTACAATGAGCAGTTCTTC.

The chain has TRBV18 and TRBJ2-5; D call uncertain. The ends were cut back, 1 base at V and 6 bases at J, with 18 bases in the middle. This CDR3 spans 16 amino acids. CDR1 KGHSH and CDR2 LQKENI come from the germline V gene. Here the CDR3 DNA reads TGTGCCAGCTCACCACTAGAAGTAAGAAGCGAGCAGACCCAGTACTTC. Translated, it gives CASSPLEVRSEQTQYF.

The chain is built from TRBV7-6 and TRBJ1-1, with 7 bases matching TRBD1. Germline assignment: CDR1 SGHVS and CDR2 FNYEAQ. With V trimmed by 4 bases and J by 5 bases, 10 bases remained unmatched. CDR3 length equals 15 residues. CDR3 residues: CASSSRRGGKTEAFF. The CDR3 nucleotides read TGTGCCAGCAGCTCCCGCAGGGGGGGGAAAACTGAAGCTTTCTTT.

This clonotype has a single count. The genes are TRBV6-6 and TRBJ1-6; 7 nucleotides line up with TRBD1. The length of the CDR3 is 16 residues. Trimming took 5 bases from V and 9 from J; bases not matched to a gene: 13. From germline, CDR1 is MNHNY and CDR2 SVGAGI (reference sequence). The CDR3 sequence: CASSIQTGQLASPLHF. CDR3 DNA sequence: TGTGCCAGCAGTATACAAACGGGACAGCTAGCTTCACCCCTCCACTTT.

V and J are TRBV24-1 and TRBJ2-2, with TRBD2 identical over 8 bases. CDR3 length equals 16 residues. The junction had 7 bases not matched to a gene; V was cut back by 1 base and J by 7 bases. The germline V gene has CDR1 KGHDR and CDR2 SFDVKD. CDR3 sequence: CATSDLPGGPGGELFF. CDR3 bases: TGTGCCACCAGTGATTTACCGGGAGGGCCCGGCGGGGAGCTGTTTTTT.

The chain carries TRBV7-8 and TRBJ2-7; D may match TRBD1 or TRBD2 (5 bases each). V was shortened by 6 bases and J by 3 bases, with 9 bases between the two germline ends. Germline V gene lookup returns CDR1 SGHVS and CDR2 FQNEAQ. The CDR3 has 12 residues. Written as DNA, the CDR3 is TGTGCCAGCAGAGGGGACCACTACGAGCAGTACTTC. Protein product: CASRGDHYEQYF.

This clonotype was picked up a small number of times. The gene calls are TRBV9 and TRBJ2-3; TRBD2 agrees at 13 bases. Unmatched junction bases numbered 9, after V lost 3 bases and J lost 5 bases. The germline V gene has CDR1 SGDLS and CDR2 YYNGEE. This CDR3 region has 17 residues. The CDR3 protein is CASSALTSGGILDTQYF. In DNA form, the CDR3 reads TGTGCCAGCAGCGCCCTGACTAGCGGGGGGATTCTAGATACGCAGTATTTT.

This clonotype has just a few counts. This rearrangement joins TRBV2 to TRBJ2-2; no reliable D call. Per the germline V gene, CDR1 is SNHLY and CDR2 is FYNNEI. CDR3 size: 18 residues. Between the trimmed V and J ends, which lost 1 base and 3 bases, there was a span of 18 bases. CDR3 amino acids: CASSEGLPPITDTGELFF. CDR3 nucleotide sequence: TGTGCCAGCAGTGAAGGACTGCCCCCTATTACTGACACCGGGGAGCTGTTTTTT.

This rearrangement joins TRBV6-5 to TRBJ2-7; tentatively, D is TRBD2 (5 bases). Trimming took 6 bases from V and 6 from J, leaving 12 bases between them. CDR1 MNHEY and CDR2 SVGAGI come from the germline V gene. The CDR3 extends over 12 amino acids. The CDR3 here is CASSPGGAEQYF. CDR3 coding DNA: TGTGCCAGCAGCCCCGGAGGAGCCGAGCAGTACTTC.

Turning to this clonotype: Its ends do not fully match the called genes, so a read error is possible. The genes are TRBV7-9 and TRBJ2-1, with 7 bases fitting TRBD1. Per the germline V gene, CDR1 is SEHNR and CDR2 is FQNEAQ (reference sequence). The CDR3 is made up of 11 amino acids. CDR3 in amino acids: CASSLGDSHSF. In DNA, the CDR3 is TGTGCCAGCAGCTTAGGGGACAGCCATTCTTTC.